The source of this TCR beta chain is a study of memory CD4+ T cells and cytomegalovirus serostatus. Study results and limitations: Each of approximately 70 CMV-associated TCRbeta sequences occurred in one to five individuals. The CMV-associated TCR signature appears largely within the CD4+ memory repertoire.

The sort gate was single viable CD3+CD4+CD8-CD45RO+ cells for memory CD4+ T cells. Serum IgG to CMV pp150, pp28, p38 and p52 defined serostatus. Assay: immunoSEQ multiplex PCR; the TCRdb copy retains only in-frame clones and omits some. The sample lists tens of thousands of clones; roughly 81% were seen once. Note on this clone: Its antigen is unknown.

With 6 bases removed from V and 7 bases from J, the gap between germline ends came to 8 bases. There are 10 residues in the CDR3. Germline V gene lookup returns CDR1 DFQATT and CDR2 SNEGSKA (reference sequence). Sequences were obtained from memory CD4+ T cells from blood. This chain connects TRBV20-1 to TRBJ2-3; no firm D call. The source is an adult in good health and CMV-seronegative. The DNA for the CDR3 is TGCAGTGCGTCAAAAAATACGCAGTATTTT. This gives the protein CSASKNTQYF.